This TCR beta chain was sequenced in a study of T cells after yellow fever vaccination (dated by TCRdb to 2018 to 2020). Background for the entire study: The SMART-Seq v4 Ultra Low Input RNA kit was used to prepare libraries from fractions with low cell numbers. To follow T-cell clones before and after primary and booster YFV17D yellow fever vaccination, bulk TCR alpha and beta repertoires were sequenced over time. The cohort comprised two healthy male donors, one aged 18 to 30 and one aged 30 to 39 years. Blood was collected at multiple timepoints before and after primary and secondary immunization, and bulk PBMC replicates and cell subsets were isolated. Summary of the overall study and its limitations: A small fraction of clonotypes appeared in both the CD4 and CD8 compartments, likely as a result of convergent recombination. The secondary T-cell response was weaker than the primary response but faster, peaking on day 5 instead of day 15. After the booster, most clones that had expanded after primary vaccination were detected again (around 96% of CD4 and about 88% of CD8), suggesting broad maintenance of memory. Because the study included only a couple of donors, the extent to which the findings can be generalized is limited. Computational filtering was needed because FACS-sorted repertoires could contain abundant contaminating clonotypes from the bulk population.

This clonotype occurred many times. The antigen this receptor binds is unknown. Nothing much larger sits one base from this clone, and base qualities are not available. TCR cDNA was synthesized by 5'RACE template switching, which introduced a universal primer site and unique molecular identifiers. Priming for cDNA synthesis came from both the TCR alpha and TCR beta constant segments. Library amplification used two PCR steps, and the second PCR step added sample barcodes and sequencing adapters. Sequencing of libraries was done on Illumina HiSeq 2500 (2x100 bp) or NovaSeq (2x150 bp). The study's own analysis went as follows. MIGEC handled demultiplexing of reads and collapsing into UMI consensus sequences, while MiXCR performed V(D)J alignment. Using edgeR on replicate PBMC samples, clonotypes were called vaccine-responding if FDR was below 0.01 and the log2 fold change was above 5 up to day 15. CD4 or CD8 identity was assigned to each bulk clonotype according to whether the clonotype was present at higher abundance in the sequenced CD4 repertoire or the sequenced CD8 repertoire. TCRdb trimmed public reads at Q25 via fastp, called clones via MiXCR and kept in-frame beta chains. CDR3 protein duplicates are merged, each entry listing the most common genes and DNA. The V and J calls were determined by TCRdb, not by the authors. The sample yields some 120,000 distinct CDR3 sequences; approximately 7% were counted once. The ten largest clonotypes hold approximately 2.7% of the sample.

A distance of 16 bases separates the germline ends of V and J, which lose 6 bases and 6 bases respectively. CDR3 length: 14 amino acids, cysteine to phenylalanine. Only CDR3 DNA remains: 42 bases, in frame from the first base. The intended sense of this specimen's treatment or condition label: live attenuated yellow fever vaccine strain. A standard Ficoll-Paque protocol was used to isolate PBMCs from peripheral blood. Dynabeads CD4 and CD8 positive selection kits were used to isolate CD4 and CD8 T-cell fractions. RNA was extracted with TriZol from bulk PBMCs, CD4 and CD8 fractions, and dextramer-positive and dextramer-negative fractions.

This chain joins TRBV12-3 or TRBV12-4 to TRBJ2-3; the D gene assignment is perhaps TRBD1 or TRBD2, with each matching 6 bases. The TCR was taken from a young man who received the YFV17D yellow fever vaccine. This sample comprised CD4+ T cells sorted from PBMCs, obtained more than 8 days after the first yellow fever vaccination. CDR3 protein: CASSLGGPMDTQYF. The DNA reads as follows: TGTGCCAGCAGCCTCGGGGGCCCCATGGATACGCAGTATTTT.